This TCR beta chain was identified during a study of cytomegalovirus exposure and HLA in healthy donors. The PCR made use of 60 Vbeta and 13 Jbeta primers. Assay: immunoSEQ multiplex PCR; the TCRdb copy retains only in-frame clones and omits some. The table has 170,000 or so clones, 80% to 90% seen once. Points from the study as a whole: Later analysis suggested most CMV-associated TCR beta chains were HLA-restricted. The classifier reportedly diagnosed cytomegalovirus status with high specificity and sensitivity. For presence/absence analyses, sequencing depth was assumed to be roughly uniform across donors.

This CDR3 spans 19 amino acids. Germline trimming cut 5 bases from V and 2 bases from J; bases unmatched to any gene: 11. The germline gives CDR1 SEHNR, CDR2 FQNEAQ (reference sequence). For this clone: The antigen remains unidentified.

The sample was PBMCs. V is TRBV7-9 and J is TRBJ2-2; 13 bases fit TRBD2. This sequence was found in a woman between 18 and 30 years old in good health and CMV-seronegative. CDR3 amino acids: CASSGGRLAGGKNTGELFF. CDR3 coding DNA: TGTGCCAGCAGCGGGGGACGACTAGCGGGGGGAAAAAACACCGGGGAGCTGTTTTTT. The full variable domain, rest sourced from reference TRBV7-9 and TRBJ2-2, is DTGVSQNPRHKITKRGQNVTFRCDPISEHNRLYWYRQTLGQGPEFLTYFQNEAQLEKSRLLSDRFSAERPKGSFSTLEIQRTEQGDSAMYLCASSGGRLAGGKNTGELFFGEGSRLTVL.